This entry describes one T cell receptor beta chain. The method was immunoSEQ multiplex PCR; TCRdb's version includes in-frame clones alone and lacks a portion of them. The profile shows hundreds of thousands of clones, 70% to 80% of them singletons. This record comes from a study of shared clonotypes between healthy human individuals. Germline CDR1 MNHNS, CDR2 SASEGT. This CDR3 has 14 amino acids. V was pared by 7 bases and J by 4 bases, with 8 bases of the junction left unmatched. This TCR was sampled from a woman in her thirties or forties in good health. Some clones in this sample may be carry-over from other donors' samples. The V gene is TRBV6-1, the J gene TRBJ2-5; 8 positions agree with TRBD1. Sequencing input: PBMCs. The CDR3 DNA sequence: TGTGCCAGCAACGCGGACAGGGCACTAGAGACCCAGTACTTC. Encoded protein: CASNADRALETQYF.